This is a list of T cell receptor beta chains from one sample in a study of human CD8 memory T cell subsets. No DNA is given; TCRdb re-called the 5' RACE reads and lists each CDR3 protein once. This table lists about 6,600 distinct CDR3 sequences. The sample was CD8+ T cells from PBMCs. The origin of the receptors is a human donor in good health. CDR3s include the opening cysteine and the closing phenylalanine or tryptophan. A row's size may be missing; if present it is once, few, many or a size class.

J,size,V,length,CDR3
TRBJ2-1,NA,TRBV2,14,CASTGTGGNNEQFF
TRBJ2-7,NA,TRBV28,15,CASTPLGQGASEQYF
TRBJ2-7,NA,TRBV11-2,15,CASSLGDGSSYEQYF
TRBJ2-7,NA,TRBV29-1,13,CSVGTGGSYEQYF
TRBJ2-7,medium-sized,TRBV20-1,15,CSAMDRASFSYEQYF
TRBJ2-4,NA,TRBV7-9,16,CASSLQTSGRDNIQYF
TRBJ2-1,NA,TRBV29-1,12,CSVGAGENEQFF
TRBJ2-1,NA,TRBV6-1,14,CASSELAGRDEQFF
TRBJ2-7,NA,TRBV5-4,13,CASSPGLNYEQYF
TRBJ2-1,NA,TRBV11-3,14,CARRGGNSYNEQFF
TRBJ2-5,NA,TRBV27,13,CASSPGTSGLSYF
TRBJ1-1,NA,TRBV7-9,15,CASSPRGGSYTEAFF
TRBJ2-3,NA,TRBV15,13,CATFAGGQDTQYF
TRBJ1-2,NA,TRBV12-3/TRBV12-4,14,CASRASGEDGGYTF
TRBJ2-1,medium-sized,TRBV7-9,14,CASSNWDRDNEQFF
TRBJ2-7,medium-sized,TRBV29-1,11,CSGGGGEEQYF
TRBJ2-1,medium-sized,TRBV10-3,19,CAISETRLKERESYNEQFF
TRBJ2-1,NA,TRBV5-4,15,CASSLTSGTYNEQFF
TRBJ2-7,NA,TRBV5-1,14,CASSSGTGWDEQYF
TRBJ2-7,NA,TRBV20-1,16,CSAVRPSSGSSYEQYF
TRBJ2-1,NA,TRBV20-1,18,CSARDTSGLAGGSDEQFF
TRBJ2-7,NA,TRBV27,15,CASGEAGQTLHEQYF
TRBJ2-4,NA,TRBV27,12,CASISIQGIQYF
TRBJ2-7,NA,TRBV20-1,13,CSARAMGTYEQYF
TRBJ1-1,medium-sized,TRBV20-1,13,CSARVPMNTEAFF
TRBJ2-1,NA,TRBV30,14,CAWSSDRGYNEQFF
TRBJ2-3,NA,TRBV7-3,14,CASSQGVGTDTQYF
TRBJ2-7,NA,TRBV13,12,CASSLEGREQYF
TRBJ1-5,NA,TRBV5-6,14,CASSFQGANQPQHF
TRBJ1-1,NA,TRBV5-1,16,CASSSAATTVNTEAFF
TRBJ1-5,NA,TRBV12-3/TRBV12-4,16,CASSRDPGLGEQPQHF
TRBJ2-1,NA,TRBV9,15,CASSVEWTSLNEQFF